A single sample gave rise to the 19 T cell receptor beta chains below, sequenced in a study of Ad26.COV2.S vaccination and SARS-CoV-2 variants. Specified treatment: around 19 received Ad26.COV2.S at low or high dose, single or two shots; 5 received placebo; per-sample allocation not given. On day 63 after the first injection, vaccine and placebo recipients gave samples. Assay: immunoSEQ multiplex PCR; the TCRdb copy retains only in-frame clones and omits some. The sample lists some 320,000 clones; just under 85% were seen once. The material was peripheral blood, obtained in a trial of Ad26.COV2.S vaccine versus placebo. Receptors were obtained from a person aged 18-65 years who received the Ad26.COV2.S COVID-19 vaccine or a placebo.

CDR3 region: CASSWSGWRGTQYF. CDR3 bases: TGTGCCAGCAGCTGGTCGGGTTGGCGGGGGACCCAGTACTTC. J is TRBJ2-5 and V is TRBV28; possible D gene TRBD2, 6 bases. V was pared by 6 bases and J by 7 bases, with 18 bases between. This CDR3 contains 14 residues. From germline, CDR1 is MDHEN and CDR2 SYDVKM.

This chain connects TRBV28 to TRBJ1-5; D may be TRBD1 (6 bases). Germline V lookup: CDR1 MDHEN, CDR2 SYDVKM. V gave up 5 bases and J gave up 6 bases, with 29 bases separating them. This CDR3 spans 19 amino acids. CDR3 DNA sequence: TGTGCCAGCAGTGCCCCGGCACTTTTAGGGGGGGTAAGCGGTCAGCCCCAGCATTTT. This encodes CASSAPALLGGVSGQPQHF.

V gene TRBV6-5 combines with J gene TRBJ2-7; the D call may be TRBD1 or TRBD2 (5 bases each). The germline CDR1 and CDR2 sequences are MNHEY and SVGAGI. Trimming left V 7 bases short and J 5 bases short, with 21 bases between. This CDR3 contains 15 residues. This chain's CDR3 is CASTTQRGLLNEQYF. CDR3 bases: TGTGCCAGCACCACGCAGAGGGGCCTATTGAACGAGCAGTACTTC.

The chain couples TRBV28 to TRBJ1-1; D uncertain. The germline gives CDR1 MDHEN, CDR2 SYDVKM. CDR3 size: 14 residues. Trimming removed 6 bases at V and 6 bases at J, with 17 bases between. The CDR3 bases are TGTGCCAGCAGATTACTAGAATCGGTCTCTGAAGCTTTCTTT. Translated, it gives CASRLLESVSEAFF.

This clone was seen a single time. The chain links TRBV7-9 to TRBJ2-7; the match to TRBD1 covers 9 bases. CDR1 and CDR2 (germline): SEHNR, FQNEAQ (reference sequence). V lost 0 bases to trimming and J lost 9 bases; unmatched junction nucleotides: 0. This CDR3 has 12 residues. Here the CDR3 DNA reads TGTGCCAGCAGCTTAGCGACAGGGGGGCAGTACTTC. It encodes CASSLATGGQYF.

This sequence joins TRBV19 and TRBJ1-2; TRBD1 is a possible D gene (5 bases). There are 12 residues in the CDR3. Trimming removed 4 bases from V and 4 bases from J, with 7 bases in between. Germline V gene lookup returns CDR1 LNHDA and CDR2 SQIVND (reference sequence). CDR3 protein: CASSNGAYGYTF. CDR3 sequence (DNA): TGTGCCAGTAGTAACGGGGCCTATGGCTACACCTTC.

This clone was seen more than once but under ten times. Other DNA sequences within the sample encode an identical CDR3. The chain recombines TRBV12-3 or TRBV12-4 with TRBJ1-1; no firm D call. The ends were cut back, 3 bases at V and 1 base at J, with 6 bases in the middle. The CDR3 consists of 13 residues. Here the CDR3 DNA reads TGTGCCAGCAGTTTCGGTCAGAACACTGAAGCTTTCTTT. This encodes CASSFGQNTEAFF.

This clone was recorded a few times. Written as DNA, the CDR3 is TGTGCCAGCACACGAACAGGGGGCGATTCACCCCTCCACTTT. The encoded protein is CASTRTGGDSPLHF. The chain couples TRBV27 to TRBJ1-6; 9 positions agree with TRBD1. Trimming removed 7 bases from V and 8 bases from J; junction bases left unmatched: 6. There are 14 residues in the CDR3. Per germline, CDR1 MNHEY and CDR2 SMNVEV (reference sequence).

Only a few counts were recorded for this clone. The V and J genes are TRBV2 and TRBJ1-2; D remains unclear. Germline V gene lookup returns CDR1 SNHLY and CDR2 FYNNEI. This CDR3 has 13 amino acids. Trimming shortened V by 5 bases and J by 7 bases, and 14 bases separated the two germline ends. The CDR3 spells CASSWEGSAGYTF. DNA of the CDR3: TGTGCCAGCAGTTGGGAGGGTTCGGCTGGCTACACCTTC.

About this clone itself: The same CDR3 is also encoded by other DNA sequences in this sample. The CDR3 DNA is TGTGCTAGTGGTTTGGTTCAGGGTGGTGAGCAGTTCTTC. It encodes CASGLVQGGEQFF. The gene calls are TRBV12-5 and TRBJ2-1, with D tentatively TRBD1 (5 bases). The CDR3 covers 13 residues. The germline gives CDR1 LGHNT, CDR2 FRNRAP. V was clipped by 0 bases and J by 9 bases, with 9 bases between them.

V and J are TRBV19 and TRBJ2-1; 8 positions match TRBD1. The junction had 13 bases not matched to a gene; V was cut back by 5 bases and J by 7 bases. Germline assignment: CDR1 LNHDA and CDR2 SQIVND (reference sequence). The CDR3 consists of 16 residues. The chain's CDR3 is CASSRTVGQVMNEQFF. Written as DNA, the CDR3 is TGTGCCAGTAGTCGGACGGTGGGACAGGTGATGAATGAGCAGTTCTTC.

V is TRBV6-5 and J is TRBJ1-6; 8 nucleotides match TRBD1. CDR1 and CDR2 from the germline V gene are MNHEY and SVGAGI. Trimming cost V 0 bases and J 10 bases; bases outside gene matches: 5. This CDR3 spans 15 amino acids. The CDR3 loop reads CASSYSDRGFSPLHF. The CDR3 DNA reads TGTGCCAGCAGTTACTCTGACAGGGGTTTCTCACCCCTCCACTTT.

The chain employs TRBV6-4 and TRBJ2-5, with D perhaps TRBD2 (7 bases). Germline-derived CDR1 and CDR2 are MRHNA and SNTAGT. The CDR3 length is 15 residues. V shed 2 bases and J shed 5 bases, with 15 bases lying between them. The CDR3 region is CASSDVPGGLETQYF. CDR3 nucleotides: TGTGCCAGCAGTGACGTTCCGGGGGGCTTGGAGACCCAGTACTTC.

The chain carries TRBV4-1 and TRBJ1-6, with 8 bases that match TRBD1. The CDR3 runs to 17 residues. V was pared by 3 bases and J by 7 bases, with 11 bases of the junction left unmatched. The germline V gene has CDR1 MGHRA and CDR2 YSYEKL. The CDR3 DNA sequence: TGCGCCAGCAGCCATATCATTCGGACAGGGTTGAATTCACCCCTCCACTTT. Translation gives CASSHIIRTGLNSPLHF.

This chain links TRBV10-3 with TRBJ1-5, with 7 bases fitting TRBD1. The germline V gene has CDR1 ENHRY and CDR2 SYGVKD. Trimming cost V 8 bases and J 3 bases; bases outside gene matches: 10. CDR3 length: 15 residues. The CDR3 DNA sequence: TGTGCCATCGGGGAGCGGGACAGCTCCAATCAGCCCCAGCATTTT. This gives the protein CAIGERDSSNQPQHF.

The gene calls are TRBV5-1 and TRBJ2-3; 14 bases are a match to TRBD2. The CDR3 has 20 amino acids. In germline, CDR1 is SGHRS, CDR2 YFSETQ. V lost 4 bases to trimming and J lost 1 base; unmatched junction nucleotides: 14. The CDR3 nucleotides are TGCGCCAGCAGCCTATCCGGGACTAGCGGGGGTGCCTCTCGCACAGATACGCAGTATTTT. Its translation: CASSLSGTSGGASRTDTQYF.

The gene calls are TRBV19 and TRBJ1-1; 7 positions match TRBD1. The CDR3 loop spans 14 amino acids. CDR1 LNHDA and CDR2 SQIVND come from the germline V gene (reference sequence). With 6 bases clipped from V and 3 bases from J, the junction kept 7 bases outside the gene matches. The CDR3: CASRKGAADTEAFF. DNA of the CDR3: TGTGCCAGTAGGAAGGGGGCAGCGGACACTGAAGCTTTCTTT.

This chain connects TRBV28 to TRBJ1-6; D remains ambiguous. CDR1 is MDHEN, CDR2 SYDVKM, per germline. Trimming stripped 11 bases from V and 7 bases from J, with 15 bases between. The CDR3 runs to 13 residues. In nucleotides, the CDR3 is TGTGCCCTATCAGCCAGGCAAAATTCACCCCTCCACTTT. It specifies CALSARQNSPLHF. Complete variable domain (other parts from reference TRBV28 and TRBJ1-6): DVKVTQSSRYLVKRTGEKVFLECVQDMDHENMFWYRQDPGLGLRLIYFSYDVKMKEKGDIPEGYSVSREKKERFSLILESASTNQTSMYLCALSARQNSPLHFGNGTRLTVT.

The chain uses TRBV6-2 or TRBV6-3 and TRBJ2-1; the D is unclear. CDR3 length equals 17 residues. Germline assignment: CDR1 MNHEY and CDR2 SVGEGT. Between the trimmed V and J ends, which lost 4 bases and 0 bases, there was a span of 16 bases. CDR3 in amino acids: CASSSLPTASSYNEQFF. In DNA form, the CDR3 reads TGTGCCAGCAGTTCGCTACCGACGGCTAGCTCCTACAATGAGCAGTTCTTC.